The clone carrying this TCR beta chain was seen a handful of times. V shed 8 bases and J shed 4 bases, with 12 bases lying between them. Germline V CDR1 and CDR2: MDHEN, SYDVKM. The CDR3 spans 13 residues. The record originates from a study of blood T cells in healthy people across ages. With a J-beta primer mix and a sample-barcoded 5' primer, a second PCR ran about 6 to 11 cycles. A single record per CDR3 protein comes from TCRdb applying MiXCR to the 5' RACE reads. The sample carries about 970,000 distinct CDR3 sequences, roughly 51% recorded once. The source is a woman aged 55-69 years in good health. Specimen: blood. The rearrangement links TRBV28 to TRBJ1-5; perhaps TRBD1 as D (6 bases). The CDR3 region is CASLTGPNQPQHF. CDR3 coding DNA: TGTGCCAGCTTGACAGGACCTAATCAGCCCCAGCATTTT.